This entry features one TCR beta chain sequence. Its antigen is still unknown. The data belong to a study of post-analysis software for immune sequencing data. About the research overall: Patients with relapsing-remitting, secondary progressive and progressive-relapsing multiple sclerosis courses were all represented. Findings of the study overall: Patients showed TRBV5-6, TRBV5-1 and TRBV20-1 among five TRBV segments more frequent than in controls.

Deletions cut 4 bases from V and 7 bases from J, with 13 bases between. CDR1 SGHDN and CDR2 FVKESK come from the germline V gene. The CDR3 covers 13 residues. Unique molecular identifiers featured in each of the TCR beta cDNA libraries. Starting from approximately 0.95 to 9.8 million T cells, the study yielded approximately 500,000 cDNA molecules. TCRdb processed the PCR reads anew with MiXCR; each CDR3 protein has one entry. The sample lists 700,000 to 900,000 distinct CDR3 sequences, about half occurring once. The sequencing sample was made of blood. This chain connects TRBV14 to TRBJ1-2; D is undetermined. This TCR came from a girl under 18 with multiple sclerosis. This CDR3 is CASSRVVLGGYTF. CDR3 nucleotide sequence: TGTGCCAGCAGCCGAGTGGTATTGGGTGGCTACACCTTC.